This entry describes one T cell receptor (beta chain). Its specific antigen is unknown. No much larger clone exists at a distance of one base, and base qualities are not known. Per the germline V gene, SGHNT is the CDR1 and YENEEA is the CDR2. From the cysteine through the phenylalanine, the CDR3 covers 15 amino acids. Left in the record is the CDR3 DNA by itself, 45 bases read in frame from the first base. Trimming takes 2 bases off V and 2 bases off J; junction bases not matched to a gene: 5. Donors were healthy HIV-negative adults with no recently reported acute infections or vaccinations. Every donor was a Caucasian adult living in Nashville, Tennessee, USA. In the unsorted samples, 70 million to 90 million PBMCs were counted, and genomic DNA was extracted using the QIAamp DNA Blood Mini kit. After blood collection by leukapheresis, PBMCs were isolated using Ficoll-Histopaque density gradient centrifugation and then cryopreserved in the vapor phase of liquid nitrogen.

This entry is derived from a study of shared clonotypes between healthy human individuals (dated by TCRdb to the early 2020s). The study in broad terms: A couple of women and a few men aged 18 to 49 years were included in the cohort. The study deeply sequenced blood TCR repertoires of about 5 healthy adults to estimate repertoire size and the extent of clonotype sharing between individuals. To increase sequencing depth and limit assay-specific biases, different laboratories used diverse techniques to prepare libraries and sequence TCR repertoires. Leukapheresis yielded between about 0.85 and 9 billion PBMCs per donor. Overall results and qualifications from the work: Only blood was sampled, and tissue TCR repertoires likely differ from those in blood. Because the study included only a small number of donors, the genetic and exposure-history diversity represented was limited. Based on pairwise subsampling, the degree of clonotype sharing among donors was expected to be affected by sequencing depth.

Using the deep immunoSEQ assay, multiplex PCR amplified TCR CDR3 regions from genomic DNA. Extracted genomic DNA from each cell subset was distributed evenly across all wells of several immunoSEQ 96-well plates, and each plate was treated as a replicate. For unsorted PBMC, approximately 0.3 ug genomic DNA, equal to 30,000 or so T cell genomes, was loaded into each replicate PCR. Ten immunoSEQ deep assay plates were used to sequence unsorted PBMC genomic DNA. Purified libraries were quantified with a Qubit 3.0 fluorometer, sized on a Bioanalyzer 2100, and re-quantified with the KAPA Library Quantification kit. Every immunoSEQ 96-well plate was sequenced on a separate single-read 150-cycle Illumina NextSeq 550 flow cell. Concerning the study's data processing: Because the immunoSEQ output held only junctional sequences and lacked quality scores, the filtering could not match the filtering applied to full-length reads. To assign V/J genes and CDR3, sequences were annotated using PyIR, a Python wrapper for IgBLAST v1.9, with IMGT germline references. Reads with weak V/J assignments (E-value above 1e-6), missing CDR3, stop codons, out-of-frame junctions, or ambiguous translated residues were removed. V3J clonotypes were defined as sequences sharing an identical inferred V gene, J gene, and CDR3 amino acid sequence. The percentage overlap between two repertoires was calculated by dividing the number of shared unique clonotypes by the size of the smaller repertoire. Richness of each repertoire was evaluated using RTK rarefaction, the Chao1 estimator, and Recon v2.1 estimates of unobserved clonotypes. What TCRdb holds here is the immuneACCESS table cut down to in-frame rearrangements. Part of the clones is not present; checked against another copy, under half of the missing clones reflect an unresolved V gene, and the others are unexplained. Clonal size and the V and J genes are those of that table, whereas D and trimming came from the DNA. In this sample the table shows some 480,000 clones, around 80% of which occur a single time. The biggest ten clones account for approximately 12% of the sample.

Sequencing input: PBMCs. Recombination joined TRBV11-3 with TRBJ2-7; TRBD2 aligns with 8 central bases. The receptor was derived from a woman in her 40s in good health. Some clones in this sample may be carry-over from other donors' samples. The CDR3 loop reads CASSLSGSSAYEQYF. The DNA is TGTGCCAGCAGCTTAAGCGGGAGCTCAGCCTACGAGCAGTACTTC.